The source of this T cell receptor (beta chain) is a study of long-term antiretroviral therapy in people with HIV. Looking at the study overall: When the earliest samples were collected, ART was typically delayed until CD4 counts fell. Study outcomes and limitations: HIV repertoires spanned narrower CDR3 length ranges than controls.

The authors ran the immunoSEQ assay, v3.0, at survey level. Assay used: immunoSEQ multiplex PCR; TCRdb lists only in-frame clones, some missing. Among about 21,000 clones, less than 90% were seen once, and the ten largest hold roughly 3.2%. To note about this clone: Its antigen is undetermined.

Germline V gives CDR1 LNHDA, CDR2 SQIVND (reference sequence). The CDR3 is 15 residues long. The ends were cut back, 5 bases at V and 4 bases at J, with 17 bases in the middle. The rearrangement uses TRBV19 and TRBJ1-1; the D gene is possibly TRBD1 (6 bases). This TCR was sampled from a woman aged 50 to 65 with HIV. The specimen was unsorted PBMCs, collected 1.9 years after starting antiretroviral therapy. The CDR3 is CASSVQGLRVTEAFF. In nucleotides, the CDR3 is TGTGCCAGTAGTGTACAGGGTCTTAGGGTCACTGAAGCTTTCTTT.